This T cell receptor (beta chain) was captured in a study of tumor-infiltrating lymphocytes in primary liver carcinoma (dated by TCRdb to about 2017). Describing the broader study: Surgical resection was performed in China between 2015 and 2016 on about 5 patients with histopathologically diagnosed primary liver carcinoma. The five patients, three men and two women aged 30 to 69 years, had hepatocellular carcinoma (four) or combined HCC and intrahepatic cholangiocarcinoma (one). The five patients had tumors staged T1-T3 N0M0, with maximum diameters ranging from 4.2 to 10 cm. Roughly 3.65 to 7.13 million productive TCRbeta reads were obtained per sample, and no significant difference in read depth was found between tissue types. The study combined TCRbeta repertoire sequencing, expression microarrays and whole-exome sequencing across five regions of each liver tumor, with adjacent normal tissue and blood. TCRbeta repertoire sequencing covered about 35 specimens from 5 patients: roughly 25 tumor regions, 5 adjacent noncancerous liver tissues and 5 peripheral blood samples. Technical replicate repertoires showed high reproducibility, with mean shared-clone rates roughly 0.87 and correlation coefficients above 0.95.

Blood RNA was extracted from unsorted whole blood using TRIzol reagent, and germline DNA was obtained with the DNeasy Blood & Tissue kit. Chronic HBV infection was present in the patients, and the patients were treatment-naive at sampling. Before surgery, roughly 4 milliliters of peripheral blood were drawn into K2EDTA tubes. CDR1 and CDR2 are drawn from the germline V gene: MNHEY, SVGEGT. The CDR3 numbers 15 residues from cysteine through phenylalanine. Just the 45-base CDR3 DNA is kept, in frame starting at base 1. A constant-region primer and ProtoScript II reverse transcriptase were used to reverse-transcribe TCRbeta-specific cDNA from roughly 500 ng total RNA. Construction of the TCRbeta libraries relied on three nested rounds of multiplex PCR, following a slightly modified ARM-PCR procedure. Each of the first two PCR rounds ran for around 9 cycles and used multiplex TRBV1-TRBV30 forward primers together with a Cbeta reverse primer. A final 25-cycle PCR with Deep VentR polymerase added sample barcodes and Illumina adapters. Before sequencing, amplicons between 200 and 500 bp were purified from gel using a QIAquick gel extraction kit. An Illumina HiSeq 2500 was used to sequence the TCRbeta amplicons with 250-bp paired-end reads. On the authors' methods: Reads were quality-trimmed with Trimmomatic v0.33, and paired reads were merged with FLASH v1.2.11 to recover full CDR3 sequences. V, D and J germline segments were assigned to the rearranged TCRbeta sequences using MiGEC v1.2.1b. Clonotype statistics and Shannon-Wiener diversity indices were computed with VDJtools v1.0.0. Except for diversity analysis, only each sample's 250 most abundant clonotypes were used in subsequent analyses to reduce sampling bias. The public reads were run again by TCRdb, first through fastp at Q25 and then through MiXCR, and only productive beta chains were kept. Here each entry gathers all rows of one CDR3 protein and keeps the most common genes and DNA. The V and J calls here are based on TCRdb, not the publication. This sample gives just over 300,000 distinct CDR3 sequences in total; 50% to 60% of them show up just once. Of the sample, approximately 17% falls within the top ten clones.

General findings and caveats noted by the study authors: Comparison of CD4+ and CD8+ T cell repertoires was precluded by the use of bulk unsorted samples. Consistent with antigen-driven expansion, pairs of tumor regions showed higher repertoire overlap (mean about 36%) than either tumor-adjacent pairs (approximately 17%) or tumor-blood pairs (around 14%). Because only the TCR beta chain was sequenced and unpaired alpha chains were not captured, true repertoire diversity is likely underestimated. The top 250 clones made up a significantly larger repertoire fraction in tumors than in blood (p = 0.039). Only a few patients were included in the study, and the authors note that the findings should be validated in a larger study.

Comment on this clonotype: Its target antigen remains unknown. At one of its ends the junction is not consistent with the germline gene, which may arise from a read error.

The source is a woman in her twenties or thirties with primary liver carcinoma and hepatitis B virus infection. Input material: peripheral blood. The chain employs TRBV6-2 or TRBV6-3 and TRBJ2-1; the central 8 bases match TRBD1. The CDR3 protein sequence reads: CTSSYIGTGQNEQFF. The DNA reads as follows: TGTACCAGCAGTTACATCGGGACAGGTCAAAATGAGCAGTTCTTC.